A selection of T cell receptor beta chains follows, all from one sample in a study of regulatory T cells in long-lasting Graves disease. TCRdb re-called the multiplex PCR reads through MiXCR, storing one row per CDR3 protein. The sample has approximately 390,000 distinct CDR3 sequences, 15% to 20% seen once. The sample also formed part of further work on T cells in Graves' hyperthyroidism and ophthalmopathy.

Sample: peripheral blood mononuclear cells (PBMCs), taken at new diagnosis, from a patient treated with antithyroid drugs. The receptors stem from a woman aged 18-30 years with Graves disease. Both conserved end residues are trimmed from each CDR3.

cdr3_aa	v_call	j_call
ASSSVPRAPGKNTEAF	TRBV18	TRBJ1-1
ASSLLGEVHEQY	TRBV28	TRBJ2-7
ASSQQNRGLGEQY	TRBV4-2	TRBJ2-7
ASSRPPAGELF	TRBV12-3/TRBV12-4	TRBJ2-2
ASSPAGDRGQYEQY	TRBV12-3/TRBV12-4	TRBJ2-7
ASSPTPGWNTEAF	TRBV12-3/TRBV12-4	TRBJ1-1
ATSHIAGPEQY	TRBV15	TRBJ2-7
ASSYSSLQASEGTEAF	TRBV6-2/TRBV6-3	TRBJ1-1
ASSEYSYSNQPQH	TRBV6-1	TRBJ1-5
ASSRVSPGSPLH	TRBV13	TRBJ1-6
ASSPGLGYSTDTQY	TRBV3-1	TRBJ2-3
AWSKENEQF	TRBV30	TRBJ2-1
ASSFYQGSKGNQPQH	TRBV28	TRBJ1-5
ASSLRTGANTGELF	TRBV19	TRBJ2-2
ASSPGTSYGYT	TRBV10-1	TRBJ1-2
ASSYSNNANSPLH	TRBV6-5	TRBJ1-6
SAPTRTGSNEQY	TRBV20-1	TRBJ2-7
ASSYPGGNEQF	TRBV6-5	TRBJ2-1
ASSLVVGFYNEQF	TRBV5-1	TRBJ2-1
ASSRTRPSAGPLNEQF	TRBV3-1	TRBJ2-1
ASSPGQGTRETQY	TRBV4-2	TRBJ2-5
ASSTRTGPFSYEQY	TRBV11-2	TRBJ2-7
ASSSRTSGYTGELF	TRBV11-2	TRBJ2-2
ASSLAGGRNNEQF	TRBV5-5	TRBJ2-1
ASSYSGTDPYEQY	TRBV6-5	TRBJ2-7
SVEHYPGTGGVHEQF	TRBV29-1	TRBJ2-1
ASSMRSQELKTEAF	TRBV19	TRBJ1-1
ASSPDRAHLSGNTIY	TRBV28	TRBJ1-3
ASSGAGRWEDTQY	TRBV7-8	TRBJ2-3
ASSIVQANTEAF	TRBV19	TRBJ1-1
ASRRGGQGEQY	TRBV27	TRBJ2-7
ASSLTGWATGELF	TRBV7-3	TRBJ2-2
ASSVGTRYEQY	TRBV9	TRBJ2-7
ASTSTRGGSYNEQF	TRBV28	TRBJ2-1
ASSYSNQAF	TRBV6-5	TRBJ1-1
ASSESRAHAEAF	TRBV6-2/TRBV6-3	TRBJ1-1
ASSEKMRAAQPQH	TRBV2	TRBJ1-5
ASSFPGTGTNQPQH	TRBV28	TRBJ1-5
ASSLPGTGIYEQY	TRBV4-1	TRBJ2-7
ASSSWKGGRSSYEQY	TRBV7-9	TRBJ2-7
SVEWGTGSSEQY	TRBV29-1	TRBJ2-7
ASSYSARGSTDTQY	TRBV6-5	TRBJ2-3
ASSSRTTHEQF	TRBV4-1	TRBJ2-1
ASSLGLAGLVLETQY	TRBV5-1	TRBJ2-5
ASSLQPQGETQY	TRBV9	TRBJ2-5
ASSQAVGGEAF	TRBV3-1	TRBJ1-1
ASSKQGATNQPQH	TRBV18	TRBJ1-5